This entry is about one T cell receptor delta chain. This clone was detected only a few times. The antigen it binds to is not known. A read error is likely here: a far larger clone is one base away. Other DNA sequences of this sample code for an identical CDR3. The library was generated by RT-PCR. The data were produced on an Illumina MiSeq. TCRdb reran clone calling on the public reads with CATT; rows sharing one DNA sequence were then combined. For this sample there are around 1,200 delta-chain clones; about 8% appear just once. 64% of the sample is held by the ten biggest clonotypes. This sample is drawn from a study of gamma-delta T cells after stem cell transplantation listed by TCRdb under 2016. Sequenced sample: gamma-delta T cells. This clonotype originated in a human donor. It is not recorded whose cells these are; they may come from a transplant donor.

For the CDR3, the sequence is CACDTVGDTNDKLIF. The DNA sequence follows: TGTGCCTGTGACACCGTGGGGGATACGAACGACAAACTCATCTTT. This chain joins TRDV2 to TRDJ1; TRDD3 matches 11 bases in the middle. V has 0 bases trimmed and J has 8 bases trimmed; junction bases matching no gene number 7. Spanning cysteine to phenylalanine, the CDR3 consists of 15 amino acids. This entry keeps only the CDR3 DNA: 45 bases, framed from base 1. The germline V gene sets CDR1 to GEAIGNYY and CDR2 to EKD.